The 16 T cell receptor beta chains below were found in one sample sequenced in a study of T cell changes during pregnancy in multiple sclerosis. Only in-frame clones appear in the TCRdb table, and some are missing; sequencing was by immunoSEQ multiplex PCR. The repertoire holds about 110,000 clones, approximately 90% seen once, with around 1.5% in the top ten. The sample here was peripheral blood, taken after pregnancy. These receptors were taken from a female donor with multiple sclerosis, enrolled in a pregnancy study.

This chain joins TRBV5-1 and TRBJ2-7; 8 positions agree with TRBD1. Germline-derived CDR1 and CDR2 are SGHRS and YFSETQ. Trimming cost V 0 bases and J 5 bases; bases outside gene matches: 7. This CDR3 spans 15 amino acids. The CDR3 nucleotides are TGCGCCAGCAGCTTGGGGACAGGGAAGATACACGAGCAGTACTTC. Protein sequence: CASSLGTGKIHEQYF.

V gene TRBV18 combines with J gene TRBJ2-3; 9 bases match TRBD2. There are 16 residues in the CDR3. The germline gives CDR1 KGHSH, CDR2 LQKENI. Trimming removed 2 bases from V and 2 bases from J; junction bases left unmatched: 5. The CDR3 spells CASSPASGAHTDTQYF. DNA for the CDR3: TGTGCCAGCTCACCAGCTAGCGGGGCCCACACAGATACGCAGTATTTT.

This clone appeared a single time. This chain joins TRBV6-4 and TRBJ1-2, with a tentative D call TRBD1 (5 bases). With 6 bases removed from V and 0 bases from J, the gap between germline ends came to 14 bases. Germline values: CDR1 MRHNA, CDR2 SNTAGT. This CDR3 comprises 15 residues. The CDR3 here is CASRGGQGSNYGYTF. The CDR3, as DNA: TGTGCCAGCAGGGGGGGTCAGGGTTCTAACTATGGCTACACCTTC.

V is TRBV18 and J is TRBJ1-4; D unclear. V was trimmed by 2 bases and J by 1 base, leaving 14 bases between them. Germline loops: CDR1 KGHSH, CDR2 LQKENI. This CDR3 contains 17 residues. CDR3 region: CASSPSVGGQTNEKLFF. In DNA form, the CDR3 reads TGTGCCAGCTCACCAAGTGTCGGCGGGCAAACTAATGAAAAACTGTTTTTT. The whole variable domain, remainder taken from reference TRBV18 and TRBJ1-4, is NAGVMQNPRHLVRRRGQEARLRCSPMKGHSHVYWYRQLPEEGLKFMVYLQKENIIDESGMPKERFSAEFPKEGPSILRIQQVVRGDSAAYFCASSPSVGGQTNEKLFFGSGTQLSVL.

The chain links TRBV27 to TRBJ2-1; D perhaps matches TRBD1 (6 bases). The CDR3 sequence is 15 residues long. Germline V gene lookup returns CDR1 MNHEY and CDR2 SMNVEV (reference sequence). The V end was cut by 0 bases, the J end by 7 bases, with 13 bases between. CDR3 in amino acids: CASSLSGTPRNEQFF. In nucleotides, the CDR3 is TGTGCCAGCAGTTTATCCGGGACACCCAGGAATGAGCAGTTCTTC.

The chain employs TRBV2 and TRBJ1-2, with D possibly matching TRBD1 (5 bases). Trimming left V 6 bases short and J 5 bases short, with 10 bases between. CDR1 is SNHLY, CDR2 FYNNEI, per germline. This CDR3 contains 12 residues. DNA for the CDR3: TGTGCCAGCAGGGAGGGGAGTTATGGCTACACCTTC. Translation: CASREGSYGYTF. The variable domain in full, completed from reference TRBV2 and TRBJ1-2, reads EPEVTQTPSHQVTQMGQEVILRCVPISNHLYFYWYRQILGQKVEFLVSFYNNEISEKSEIFDDQFSVERPDGSNFTLKIRSTKLEDSAMYFCASREGSYGYTFGSGTRLTVV.

This sequence joins TRBV28 and TRBJ1-5, with D maybe TRBD1 (6 bases). Trimming pared 3 bases from V and 7 bases from J, leaving 10 bases between. The CDR3 extends over 13 amino acids. Germline loops: CDR1 MDHEN, CDR2 SYDVKM. The CDR3 bases are TGTGCCAGCAGTTTGGGGCAGGGGCAGCCCCAGCATTTT. This encodes CASSLGQGQPQHF.

This chain uses TRBV6-1 with TRBJ2-7; 10 positions match TRBD2. In germline, CDR1 is MNHNS, CDR2 SASEGT. V dropped 8 bases and J dropped 3; count of bases not matched to a gene: 4. The CDR3 is 13 residues long. CDR3 sequence: CASHLAGDYEQYF. CDR3 coding DNA: TGTGCCAGCCATCTAGCGGGAGACTACGAGCAGTACTTC.

The chain uses TRBV14 and TRBJ2-3; D remains unclear. The CDR3 contains 13 residues. CDR1 is SGHDN, CDR2 FVKESK, per germline. V shed 1 base and J shed 4 bases, with 6 bases lying between them. The CDR3 DNA follows: TGTGCCAGCAGCCAAGGGCACCCAGATACGCAGTATTTT. Its translation: CASSQGHPDTQYF.

The chain recombines TRBV27 with TRBJ1-1, with TRBD1 as a possible D gene (5 bases). V was cut by 3 bases and J by 0 bases, with 11 bases left in between. The CDR3 contains 15 residues. CDR1 MNHEY and CDR2 SMNVEV come from the germline V gene (reference sequence). The DNA of the CDR3 is TGTGCCAGCAGTTTGGCGGGACGGCTGAACACTGAAGCTTTCTTT. Translation gives CASSLAGRLNTEAFF.

The V gene is TRBV7-3, the J gene TRBJ2-3; tentatively, D is TRBD2 (6 bases). From germline, CDR1 is SGHTA and CDR2 FQGTGA. CDR3 length: 15 amino acids. V was trimmed by 2 bases and J by 0 bases, leaving 9 bases between them. CDR3 sequence (DNA): TGTGCCAGCAGCTTAGCGGGAATCAGCACAGATACGCAGTATTTT. Translated: CASSLAGISTDTQYF.

This chain links TRBV6-6 with TRBJ2-3; 7 bases fit TRBD1. The CDR3 is made up of 16 amino acids. Germline V gene sequence: CDR1 MNHNY, CDR2 SVGAGI (reference sequence). V trimming: 3 bases; J trimming: 2 bases; junction bases outside the gene matches: 8. The chain's CDR3 is CASSYGSGGFTDTQYF. CDR3 in DNA: TGTGCCAGCAGTTATGGTTCAGGGGGATTCACAGATACGCAGTATTTT.

The chain links TRBV14 to TRBJ1-2, with D possibly being TRBD1 (5 bases). In germline, CDR1 is SGHDN, CDR2 FVKESK. The germline V and J ends were trimmed by 0 bases and 5 bases, with 13 bases remaining between them. This CDR3 is 15 amino acids long. CDR3 sequence reads: CASSQDREGRYGYTF. DNA for the CDR3: TGTGCCAGCAGCCAAGATCGGGAGGGACGATATGGCTACACCTTC. The variable domain in full, with the rest retrieved from reference TRBV14 and TRBJ1-2, is EAGVTQFPSHSVIEKGQTVTLRCDPISGHDNLYWYRRVMGKEIKFLLHFVKESKQDESGMPNNRFLAERTGGTYSTLKVQPAELEDSGVYFCASSQDREGRYGYTFGSGTRLTVV.

The genes are TRBV27 and TRBJ2-7; 7 bases are a match to TRBD2. Germline V gene sequence: CDR1 MNHEY, CDR2 SMNVEV (reference sequence). V lost 6 bases, J lost 4 bases, and 15 bases stayed unmatched. This CDR3 has 16 residues. CDR3 region: CASSPWVAGYPYEQYF. In DNA form, the CDR3 reads TGTGCCAGCAGCCCCTGGGTAGCGGGCTATCCTTACGAGCAGTACTTC.

The gene calls are TRBV9 and TRBJ1-2; D perhaps matches TRBD1 (6 bases). The CDR3 is made up of 15 amino acids. Trimming took off 0 bases at V and 0 bases at J, with 9 bases between the two ends. CDR1 is SGDLS and CDR2 is YYNGEE in the germline V gene. The CDR3 region is CASSVASGANYGYTF. DNA for the CDR3: TGTGCCAGCAGCGTAGCGTCAGGGGCTAACTATGGCTACACCTTC.

This sequence joins TRBV28 and TRBJ1-2; the match to TRBD1 covers 7 bases. After removal of 4 bases from V and 6 bases from J, the junction contained 5 bases not matched to a gene. Germline V gene sequence: CDR1 MDHEN, CDR2 SYDVKM. The CDR3 spans 13 residues. The CDR3 loop is CASSWTGPNGYTF. The CDR3 coding sequence is TGTGCCAGCAGTTGGACAGGTCCAAATGGCTACACCTTC.